Below are 5 T cell receptor beta chains sequenced from a single sample in a study of regulatory T cells in long-lasting Graves disease. Relying on iRepertoire HTBI primers and Arm-PCR of CDR3 regions, the team built TCR beta libraries. TCRdb redid the calling of the multiplex PCR reads with MiXCR, one entry per CDR3 protein. The sample shows about 470,000 distinct CDR3 sequences, about a fifth of them seen only once. The time point: persistent/refractory GD, antithyroid drugs over 5 years with positive TRAb. Extracted PBMC RNA gave rise to the TCR library. The starting material was peripheral blood mononuclear cells (PBMCs), obtained when the disease was refractory, from a patient treated with antithyroid drugs. Source of these receptors: a female donor with Graves disease.

This clonotype was seen ten or more times. The rearrangement links TRBV15 to TRBJ2-6; the match to TRBD1 covers 7 bases. The V gene end was trimmed by 0 bases and the J gene end by 2 bases; junction bases not matched to a gene: 1. The CDR3 loop spans 16 amino acids. Germline V CDR1 and CDR2: LNHNV, YYDKDF (reference sequence). This CDR3 is CATSRDQGAGANVLTF. As DNA, the CDR3 is TGTGCCACCAGCAGAGATCAGGGGGCTGGGGCCAACGTCCTGACTTTC.

This clonotype was found many times. The chain employs TRBV2 and TRBJ1-5; weak D call: TRBD1 (5 bases). This CDR3 region has 13 residues. The V gene lost 3 bases and the J gene lost 6 bases, with 9 bases spanning the gap. Germline loops: CDR1 SNHLY, CDR2 FYNNEI. The CDR3, as DNA: TGTGCCAGCAGTGATTGGGGCGGTCAGCCCCAGCATTTT. Protein: CASSDWGGQPQHF.

This clonotype occurred many times. The chain uses TRBV20-1 and TRBJ2-5, with D perhaps matching TRBD1 (8 bases). Germline V gene sequence: CDR1 DFQATT, CDR2 SNEGSKA (reference sequence). The CDR3 contains 13 residues. V shed 5 bases and J shed 7 bases, with 17 bases lying between them. CDR3 DNA sequence: TGCAGTGCTGTTCAGGGAGGGACAGGGACCCAGTACTTC. Encoded protein: CSAVQGGTGTQYF.

This clonotype was picked up a small number of times. The genes are TRBV4-1 and TRBJ2-5; 7 bases align to TRBD1. Germline V lookup: CDR1 MGHRA, CDR2 YSYEKL. This CDR3 has 16 residues. Trimming cost V 1 base and J 4 bases; bases outside gene matches: 9. The CDR3 loop is CASSQVLVQGRETQYF. The CDR3, as DNA: TGCGCCAGCAGCCAAGTGCTAGTACAGGGGAGAGAGACCCAGTACTTC.

This clonotype was found many times. V usage is TRBV28 and J usage is TRBJ2-2; the D call may be TRBD1 or TRBD2 (6 bases each). CDR1 and CDR2 (germline): MDHEN, SYDVKM. The CDR3 length is 15 residues. The V gene lost 2 bases and the J gene lost 0 bases, with 7 bases spanning the gap. In DNA form, the CDR3 reads TGTGCCAGCAGTTTAGGGGGGCCGAACACCGGGGAGCTGTTTTTT. Translated, it gives CASSLGGPNTGELFF.